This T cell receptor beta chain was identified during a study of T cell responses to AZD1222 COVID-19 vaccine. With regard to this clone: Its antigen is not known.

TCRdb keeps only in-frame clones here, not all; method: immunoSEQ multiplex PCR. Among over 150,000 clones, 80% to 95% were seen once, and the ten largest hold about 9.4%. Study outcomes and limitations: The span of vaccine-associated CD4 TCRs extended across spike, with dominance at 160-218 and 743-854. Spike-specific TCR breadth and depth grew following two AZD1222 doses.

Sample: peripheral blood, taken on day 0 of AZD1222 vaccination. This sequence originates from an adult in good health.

CDR3 sequence (DNA): TGCGCCAGCAGTGACCCCCGGACTAGCGGGAGGTTCCTTGAGGGGAATGAGCAGTTCTTC. Amino acids: CASSDPRTSGRFLEGNEQFF. V usage is TRBV10-1 and J usage is TRBJ2-1, with 14 bases that match TRBD2. V trimming: 3 bases; J trimming: 7 bases; junction bases outside the gene matches: 17. Germline CDR1 reads WNHNN; CDR2 reads SYGVQD (reference sequence). The CDR3 loop spans 20 amino acids.